This TCR beta chain was sequenced during a study of T-cell memory formation after mild COVID-19. Across the whole study: Among the donors, TCR clusters were largely specific to each donor. Study results and limitations: Contracting clones, day 15 to 85, had balanced CD4/CD8, and later expanders favored CD4+. The appearance of some responding clones in pre-infection memory suggested that cross-reactive memory joined. CD4+ contracting clones were found mainly in CM and EM, and CD8+ ones in EMRA.

TCRdb itself ran the 5' RACE reads through MiXCR, one entry per CDR3 protein. The sample records fewer than 250,000 distinct CDR3 sequences, around 26% being singletons. V dropped 6 bases and J dropped 7; count of bases not matched to a gene: 11. The V gene's germline CDR1 is LGHNA and CDR2 YNFKEQ. The CDR3 sequence is 15 residues long. This clonotype came up a few times. The antigen remains unidentified. The chain employs TRBV4-2 and TRBJ1-4; TRBD1 matches 7 bases. The receptor was derived from an adult woman who had mild COVID-19 (a few samples of this study predate the infection). Cell type and time point are not known. The material sequenced was PBMCs or a T cell subset sorted from them (not recorded which). This CDR3 is CASRDGQVSGEKLFF. The CDR3 nucleotides are TGTGCCAGCAGGGACGGACAGGTTAGCGGTGAAAAACTGTTTTTT.